This T cell receptor (beta chain) was captured by sequencing in a study of blood T cell repertoires in COVID-19. Data came from immunoSEQ multiplex PCR; TCRdb stores just in-frame clones and leaves some out. The table includes 450,000 to 500,000 clones, approximately 86% detected once. Participant-given clinical history determined each cohort assignment. The germline V gene encodes CDR1 SNHLY and CDR2 FYNNEI. V was shortened by 8 bases and J by 7 bases, with 14 bases between the two germline ends. The CDR3 consists of 12 residues. The receptor comes from a woman under 30 who had recovered from COVID-19. The sample was PBMCs or T cells enriched from blood (not recorded which). This chain uses TRBV2 with TRBJ1-1; D is perhaps TRBD1 (5 bases). DNA of the CDR3: TGTGCCAGCCTCGGGACTCCGGGTGAAGCTTTCTTT. Its translation is CASLGTPGEAFF.